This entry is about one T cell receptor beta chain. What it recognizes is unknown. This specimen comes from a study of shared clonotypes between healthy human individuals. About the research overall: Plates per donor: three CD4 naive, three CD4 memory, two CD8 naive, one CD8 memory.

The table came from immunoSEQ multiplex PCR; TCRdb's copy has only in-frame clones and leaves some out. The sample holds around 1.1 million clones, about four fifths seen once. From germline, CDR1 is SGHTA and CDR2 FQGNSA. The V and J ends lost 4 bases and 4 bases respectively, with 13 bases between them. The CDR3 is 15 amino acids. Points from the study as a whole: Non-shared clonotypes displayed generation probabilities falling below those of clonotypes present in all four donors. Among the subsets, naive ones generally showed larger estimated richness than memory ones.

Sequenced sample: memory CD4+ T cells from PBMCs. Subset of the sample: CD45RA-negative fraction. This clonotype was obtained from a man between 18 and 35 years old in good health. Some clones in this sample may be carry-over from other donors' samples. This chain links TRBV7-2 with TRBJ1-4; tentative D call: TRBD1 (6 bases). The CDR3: CASSSNGQINEKLFF. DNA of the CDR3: TGTGCCAGCAGCTCCAACGGACAGATTAATGAAAAACTGTTTTTT.